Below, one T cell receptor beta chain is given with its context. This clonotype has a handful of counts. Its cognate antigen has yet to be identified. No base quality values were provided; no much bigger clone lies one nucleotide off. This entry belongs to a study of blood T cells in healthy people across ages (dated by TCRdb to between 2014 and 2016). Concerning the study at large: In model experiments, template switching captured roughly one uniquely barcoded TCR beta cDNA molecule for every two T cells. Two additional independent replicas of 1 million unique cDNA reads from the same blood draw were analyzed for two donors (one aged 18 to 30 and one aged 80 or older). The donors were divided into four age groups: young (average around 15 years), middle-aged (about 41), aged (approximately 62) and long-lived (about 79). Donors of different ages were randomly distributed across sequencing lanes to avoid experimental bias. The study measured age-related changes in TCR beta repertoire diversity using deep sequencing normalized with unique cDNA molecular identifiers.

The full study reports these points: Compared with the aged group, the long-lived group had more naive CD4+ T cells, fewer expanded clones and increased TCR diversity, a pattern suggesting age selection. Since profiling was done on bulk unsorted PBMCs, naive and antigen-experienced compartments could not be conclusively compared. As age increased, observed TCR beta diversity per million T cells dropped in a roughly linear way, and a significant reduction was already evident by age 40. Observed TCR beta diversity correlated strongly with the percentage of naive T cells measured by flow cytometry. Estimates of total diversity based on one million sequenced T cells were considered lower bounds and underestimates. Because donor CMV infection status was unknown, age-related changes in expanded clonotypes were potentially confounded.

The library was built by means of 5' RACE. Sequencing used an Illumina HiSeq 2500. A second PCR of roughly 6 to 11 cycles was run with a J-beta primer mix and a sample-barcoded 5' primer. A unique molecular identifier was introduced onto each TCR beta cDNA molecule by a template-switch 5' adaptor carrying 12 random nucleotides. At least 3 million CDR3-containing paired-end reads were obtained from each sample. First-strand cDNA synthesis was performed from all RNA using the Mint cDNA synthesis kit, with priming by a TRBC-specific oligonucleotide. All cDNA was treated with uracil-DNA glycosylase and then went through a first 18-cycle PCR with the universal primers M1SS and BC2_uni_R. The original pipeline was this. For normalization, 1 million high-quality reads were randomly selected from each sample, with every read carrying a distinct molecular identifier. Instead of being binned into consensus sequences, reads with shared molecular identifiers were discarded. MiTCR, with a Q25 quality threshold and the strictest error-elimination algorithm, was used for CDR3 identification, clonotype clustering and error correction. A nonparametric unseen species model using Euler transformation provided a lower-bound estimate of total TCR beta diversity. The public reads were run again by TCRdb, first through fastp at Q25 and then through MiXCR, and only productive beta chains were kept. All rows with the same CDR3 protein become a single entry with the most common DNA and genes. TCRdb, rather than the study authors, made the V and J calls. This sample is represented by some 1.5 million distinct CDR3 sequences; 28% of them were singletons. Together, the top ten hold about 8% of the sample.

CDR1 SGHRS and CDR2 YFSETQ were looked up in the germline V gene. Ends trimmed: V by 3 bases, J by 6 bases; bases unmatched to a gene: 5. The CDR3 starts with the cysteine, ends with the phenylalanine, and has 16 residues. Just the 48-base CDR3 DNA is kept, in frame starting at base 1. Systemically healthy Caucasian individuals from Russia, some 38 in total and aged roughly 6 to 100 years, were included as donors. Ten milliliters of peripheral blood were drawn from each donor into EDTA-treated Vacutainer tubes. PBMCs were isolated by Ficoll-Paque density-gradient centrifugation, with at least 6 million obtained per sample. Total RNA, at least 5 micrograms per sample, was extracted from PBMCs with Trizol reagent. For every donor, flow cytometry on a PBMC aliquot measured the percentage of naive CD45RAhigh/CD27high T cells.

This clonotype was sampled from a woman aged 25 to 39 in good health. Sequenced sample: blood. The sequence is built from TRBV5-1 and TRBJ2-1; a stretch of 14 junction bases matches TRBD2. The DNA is TGCGCCAGCAGCTCAGGACTAGCGGGGGGCCTCAATGAGCAGTTCTTC. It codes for CASSSGLAGGLNEQFF.